These 7 T cell receptor beta chains share one sample of origin, sequenced in a study of T cell repertoires in cytomegalovirus infection. These TCRs' antigens remain unknown. Using its own MiXCR run on the reads, TCRdb lists one record per CDR3 protein. The sample carries roughly 87,000 distinct CDR3 sequences, about 29% recorded once. This specimen consisted of CD8+ T cells from cultured PBMCs, obtained from culture after CMV antigen stimulation. Every receptor here comes from a human donor in good health (CMV status not recorded). Some clones in this sample may be carry-over from other donors' samples.

This clonotype was detected many times. The CDR3 sequence is CASSFSGGPHNEQFF. As DNA, the CDR3 is TGTGCCAGCAGCTTTAGCGGGGGGCCCCACAATGAGCAGTTCTTC. The chain recombines TRBV7-2 with TRBJ2-1, with 10 positions matching TRBD2. The V gene end was trimmed by 3 bases and the J gene end by 5 bases; junction bases not matched to a gene: 4. Germline V lookup: CDR1 SGHTA, CDR2 FQGNSA. The CDR3 length is 15 residues.

This clonotype was found many times. The V gene is TRBV7-6, the J gene TRBJ1-6; 10 bases map to TRBD1. The CDR3 consists of 15 residues. Germline V lookup: CDR1 SGHVS, CDR2 FNYEAQ. Germline trimming cut 4 bases from V and 10 bases from J; bases unmatched to any gene: 7. CDR3 sequence: CASSSGQGIGSPLHF. CDR3 coding DNA: TGTGCCAGCAGCTCGGGACAGGGGATAGGATCACCCCTCCACTTT.

A few counts support this clonotype. V and J are TRBV7-9 and TRBJ2-3; TRBD1 matches 7 bases. Germline CDR1 SEHNR, CDR2 FQNEAQ (reference sequence). The CDR3 extends over 15 amino acids. V was clipped by 5 bases and J by 4 bases; unmatched bases: 9. CDR3 residues: CASSLTTGISDTQYF. The CDR3 DNA reads as TGTGCCAGCAGCCTTACGACAGGGATTTCAGATACGCAGTATTTT.

The table lists this clonotype with many counts. This rearrangement joins TRBV12-3 or TRBV12-4 to TRBJ2-5, with D perhaps TRBD2 (8 bases). CDR3 length: 19 residues. V was cut by 4 bases and J by 2 bases, with 26 bases left in between. CDR3 residues: CASSSGGEGALFRQETQYF. The CDR3 region has the DNA TGTGCCAGCAGTTCGGGGGGGGAGGGGGCTTTATTTCGACAAGAGACCCAGTACTTC.

The chain has TRBV7-2 and TRBJ1-2; 7 bases agree with TRBD1. Germline trimming cut 5 bases from V and 4 bases from J; bases unmatched to any gene: 7. This CDR3 is built from 14 residues. Per germline, CDR1 SGHTA and CDR2 FQGNSA. CDR3 in amino acids: CASSQGQRSYGYTF. As DNA, the CDR3 is TGTGCCAGCAGCCAGGGACAGAGGTCCTATGGCTACACCTTC.

This clonotype was detected many times. V gene TRBV5-6 combines with J gene TRBJ1-1, with D unclear. The V gene's germline CDR1 is SGHDT and CDR2 YYEEEE. This CDR3 spans 14 amino acids. The V end lost 0 bases, the J end lost 7 bases, and 13 bases lay between the germline ends. CDR3 nucleotides: TGTGCCAGCAGCTTGGTGGCCTGGCCGGATGAAGCTTTCTTT. It codes for CASSLVAWPDEAFF.

The rearrangement links TRBV6-2 or TRBV6-3 to TRBJ2-3; D possibly corresponds to TRBD2 (7 bases). The germline gives CDR1 MNHEY, CDR2 SVGEGT. The V gene lost 4 bases and the J gene lost 6 bases, with 17 bases spanning the gap. CDR3 size: 15 residues. CDR3 loop: CASSSKRAGADTQYF. DNA of the CDR3: TGTGCCAGCAGTTCTAAACGGGCGGGGGCTGATACGCAGTATTTT.